The source of this T cell receptor (beta chain) is a study of OX40 agonist ivuxolimab in advanced cancers. Study-level information: Partial responses were observed in three patients, of whom one had hepatocellular carcinoma and two had cutaneous melanoma.

V lost 5 bases, J lost 8 bases, and 10 bases stayed unmatched. Germline V gene lookup returns CDR1 SGHDN and CDR2 FVKESK. This CDR3 is 14 amino acids long. Study outcomes and limitations: Still undetermined is the antigen specificity of the expanded peripheral T cells. The study found that CD8+ T cells averaged more expanded clones than CD4+.

In the case of this clone: No antigen is known for it.

This table comes from immunoSEQ multiplex PCR, and its TCRdb copy is limited to in-frame clones, with some not included. The table includes 65,000 to 95,000 clones, 80% to 95% detected once. The input for sequencing was CD4+ or CD8+ T cells sorted from blood, taken in a trial of the OX40 agonist ivuxolimab. The clonotype originates from an adult with an advanced solid tumor such as melanoma, head and neck, liver or kidney cancer. The V call is TRBV14, the J call TRBJ1-2; 8 positions agree with TRBD1. CDR3 amino acids: CASSGTGGAGGYTF. DNA of the CDR3: TGTGCCAGCAGCGGGACAGGTGGAGCGGGGGGCTACACCTTC.